The 15 T cell receptor beta chains presented below share a single source sample, sequenced in a study of blood T cell repertoires in COVID-19. The table came from immunoSEQ multiplex PCR; TCRdb's copy has only in-frame clones and leaves some out. There are some 200,000 clones in the sample; around 81% occur only once, and around 5.1% lies in the top ten. Sequences were obtained from peripheral blood. The receptors stem from a woman aged 65 to 85 with acute or convalescent COVID-19.

The chain combines TRBV3-1 (or the pseudogene TRBV3-2) with TRBJ2-6; 8 bases match TRBD1. The germline gives CDR1 LGHDT, CDR2 YNNKEL (reference sequence). The CDR3 consists of 14 residues. V trimming: 6 bases; J trimming: 7 bases; junction bases outside the gene matches: 5. The DNA for the CDR3 is TGTGCCAGCAGGGACAGGGTTGGCGCCAACGTCCTGACTTTC. Its protein is CASRDRVGANVLTF.

The chain links TRBV6-5 to TRBJ2-3; 7 bases are shared with TRBD2. Looked up from germline, CDR1 is MNHEY and CDR2 is SVGAGI. The CDR3 has 15 residues. The J segment lost 2 bases and the V segment lost 2 bases, leaving 4 bases of the junction unmatched. The CDR3, as DNA: TGTGCCAGCAGTTACCAAGCGGGGACCACAGATACGCAGTATTTT. It yields the protein CASSYQAGTTDTQYF.

This clone was seen just once. The V call is TRBV5-8, the J call TRBJ1-1; no reliable D call. The germline CDR1 and CDR2 sequences are SGHTS and YDEGEE. V was shortened by 5 bases and J by 4 bases, with 24 bases between the two germline ends. This CDR3 is 17 amino acids long. The CDR3 is CASRPTDGSFRGTEAFF. The CDR3 nucleotides read TGTGCCAGCAGGCCGACGGACGGCTCATTTCGGGGCACTGAAGCTTTCTTT.

The chain recombines TRBV5-4 with TRBJ2-7, with TRBD2 identical over 8 bases. V was clipped by 5 bases and J by 7 bases; unmatched bases: 14. The CDR3 sequence is 15 residues long. Looked up from germline, CDR1 is SGHNT and CDR2 is YYREEE (reference sequence). For the CDR3, the DNA is TGTGCCAGCAGTCGAGCCGGGACTAGGCTTGGAGAGCAGTACTTC. It specifies CASSRAGTRLGEQYF.

This clone appeared a few times. The rearrangement uses TRBV5-1 and TRBJ2-1, with a tentative D call TRBD1 (5 bases). Germline lookup yields CDR1 SGHRS and CDR2 YFSETQ. This CDR3 comprises 13 residues. The V end lost 1 base, the J end lost 9 bases, and 11 bases lay between the germline ends. The CDR3 DNA is TGCGCCAGCAGCTTGCGGCAGGGAACTGAGCAGTTCTTC. Protein product: CASSLRQGTEQFF.

V usage is TRBV13 and J usage is TRBJ2-1, with 8 bases lining up with TRBD1. The CDR3 loop spans 16 amino acids. J lost 9 bases, V lost 2 bases, and 12 bases had no gene match. Germline loops: CDR1 PRHDT, CDR2 FYEKMQ (reference sequence). CDR3 bases: TGTGCCAGCAGCTTATTTCGGGACAGGTTAAGTGGTGAGCAGTTCTTC. Residues: CASSLFRDRLSGEQFF.

A single count supports this clone. The CDR3 loop is CATGQGAASYEQYF. The CDR3 region has the DNA TGTGCCACGGGACAGGGGGCGGCGTCCTACGAGCAGTACTTC. The rearrangement links TRBV2 to TRBJ2-7; 12 nucleotides align to TRBD1. CDR1 is SNHLY, CDR2 FYNNEI, per germline. The CDR3 is made up of 14 amino acids. After removal of 10 bases from V and 1 base from J, the junction contained 5 bases not matched to a gene.

The rearrangement uses TRBV18 and TRBJ2-7; 12 bases line up with TRBD1. The V gene's germline CDR1 is KGHSH and CDR2 LQKENI. The length of the CDR3 is 15 residues. V dropped 4 bases and J dropped 5; count of bases not matched to a gene: 6. The DNA of the CDR3 is TGTGCCAGCTCACTAATCCGGGACAGGGGGCACGAGCAGTACTTC. Encoded protein: CASSLIRDRGHEQYF. The complete variable domain, with remaining parts taken from reference TRBV18 and TRBJ2-7, reads NAGVMQNPRHLVRRRGQEARLRCSPMKGHSHVYWYRQLPEEGLKFMVYLQKENIIDESGMPKERFSAEFPKEGPSILRIQQVVRGDSAAYFCASSLIRDRGHEQYFGPGTRLTVT.

Ten or more counts support this clone. The V and J genes are TRBV2 and TRBJ1-1, with a weak D call TRBD1 (6 bases). The CDR3 extends over 17 amino acids. V lost 5 bases, J lost 0 bases, and 19 bases lay in between. The germline V gene has CDR1 SNHLY and CDR2 FYNNEI. CDR3 sequence (DNA): TGTGCCAGCAGTACCCCCGCTTCAGGGACACTGAACACTGAAGCTTTCTTT. This gives the protein CASSTPASGTLNTEAFF.

The gene calls are TRBV2 and TRBJ2-3; a weak D match, TRBD2 (6 bases). This CDR3 is 13 amino acids long. CDR1 is SNHLY and CDR2 is FYNNEI in the germline V gene. The V end lost 8 bases, the J end lost 3 bases, and 12 bases lay between the germline ends. DNA for the CDR3: TGTGCCAGCCAGACTAGAGTGACAGATACGCAGTATTTT. The encoded protein is CASQTRVTDTQYF. The variable domain in full, with the rest retrieved from reference TRBV2 and TRBJ2-3, is EPEVTQTPSHQVTQMGQEVILRCVPISNHLYFYWYRQILGQKVEFLVSFYNNEISEKSEIFDDQFSVERPDGSNFTLKIRSTKLEDSAMYFCASQTRVTDTQYFGPGTRLTVL.

The rearrangement joins TRBV18 to TRBJ2-5; TRBD1 might be the D (5 bases). The germline V gene encodes CDR1 KGHSH and CDR2 LQKENI. V was cut by 6 bases and J by 6 bases, with 23 bases left in between. This CDR3 contains 16 residues. This CDR3 reads CASSPRQSGNVKTQYF. The CDR3 DNA sequence: TGTGCCAGCTCGCCGAGGCAGTCAGGGAATGTGAAGACCCAGTACTTC.

The gene calls are TRBV28 and TRBJ2-1; 10 bases align to TRBD1. The J segment lost 5 bases and the V segment lost 2 bases, leaving 21 bases of the junction unmatched. CDR3 size: 21 residues. Germline CDR1 reads MDHEN; CDR2 reads SYDVKM. CDR3 nucleotide sequence: TGTGCCAGCAGTTTAGTATGGGCCCCCGGGACAGGGGCCTTGGTCGACAATGAGCAGTTCTTC. It codes for CASSLVWAPGTGALVDNEQFF.

The V gene is TRBV27, the J gene TRBJ2-3; the match to TRBD2 covers 7 bases. This CDR3 comprises 14 residues. Germline V CDR1 and CDR2: MNHEY, SMNVEV (reference sequence). The trim removed 3 bases at V and 6 bases at J, leaving 6 bases unmatched. The CDR3 is CASSFYVGGDTQYF. CDR3 coding DNA: TGTGCCAGCAGTTTCTACGTGGGAGGGGATACGCAGTATTTT.

The chain couples TRBV4-2 to TRBJ2-2; 9 bases are shared with TRBD1. Trimming took 0 bases from V and 3 from J; bases not matched to a gene: 8. The germline CDR1 and CDR2 sequences are LGHNA and YNFKEQ. CDR3 length: 18 residues. CDR3 nucleotides: TGTGCCAGCAGCCAAGATAACAGGGGGCTTTTAGACACCGGGGAGCTGTTTTTT. Translated: CASSQDNRGLLDTGELFF.

The chain combines TRBV2 with TRBJ1-3; a possible D gene is TRBD1 (6 bases). The ends were cut back, 5 bases at V and 0 bases at J, with 8 bases in the middle. This CDR3 is built from 14 residues. Germline V gene sequence: CDR1 SNHLY, CDR2 FYNNEI. The DNA of the CDR3 is TGTGCCAGCAGTACAGGGTACTCTGGAAACACCATATATTTT. This sequence encodes CASSTGYSGNTIYF.